The subject of this entry is one TCR beta chain. The CDR3 sequence is 11 residues long. Germline CDR1 SQVTM, CDR2 ANQGSEA. The ends were cut back, 4 bases at V and 3 bases at J, with 6 bases in the middle. Genomic DNA acted as the template from which TCR beta VDJ combination and CDR3 sequence profiling were carried out. MiXCR was run by TCRdb on the reads, yielding one entry per CDR3 protein. Found here are about 98,000 distinct CDR3 sequences, around 62% of them singletons; the top ten hold around three fifths. This sample was included in a study of CD8+CD57+ T cells in acquired aplastic anemia. Patients chosen for sequencing had shown CD8+CD57+ cell expansion by flow cytometry.

The J gene is TRBJ1-1, the V gene TRBV29-1, with no clear D. Sequenced: sorted CD4+, CD8+, or CD8+CD57+ T cells (not recorded which) from PBMCs. This clonotype originated in a human donor with aplastic anemia. The CDR3 bases are TGCAGCGTTGGGACGTACACTGAAGCTTTCTTT. It is translated as CSVGTYTEAFF.